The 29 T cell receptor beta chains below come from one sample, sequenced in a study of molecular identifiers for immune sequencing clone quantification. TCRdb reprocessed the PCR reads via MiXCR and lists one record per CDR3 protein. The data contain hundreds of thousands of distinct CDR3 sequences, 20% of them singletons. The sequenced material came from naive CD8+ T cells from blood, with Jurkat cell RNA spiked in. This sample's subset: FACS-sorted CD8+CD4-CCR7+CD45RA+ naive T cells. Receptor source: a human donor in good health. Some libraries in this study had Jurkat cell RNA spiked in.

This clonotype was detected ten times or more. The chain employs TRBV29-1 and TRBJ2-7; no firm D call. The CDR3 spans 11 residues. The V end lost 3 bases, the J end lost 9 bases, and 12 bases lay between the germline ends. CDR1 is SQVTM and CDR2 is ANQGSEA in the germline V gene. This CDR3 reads CSVEEMNGQYF. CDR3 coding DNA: TGCAGCGTTGAGGAAATGAACGGGCAGTACTTC.

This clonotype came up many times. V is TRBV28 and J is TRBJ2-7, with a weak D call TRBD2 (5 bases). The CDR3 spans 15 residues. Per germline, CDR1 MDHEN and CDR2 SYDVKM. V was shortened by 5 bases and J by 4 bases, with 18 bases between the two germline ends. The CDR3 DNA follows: TGTGCCAGCAGTCCAATAGGAGGAAGTCTTTACGAGCAGTACTTC. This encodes CASSPIGGSLYEQYF.

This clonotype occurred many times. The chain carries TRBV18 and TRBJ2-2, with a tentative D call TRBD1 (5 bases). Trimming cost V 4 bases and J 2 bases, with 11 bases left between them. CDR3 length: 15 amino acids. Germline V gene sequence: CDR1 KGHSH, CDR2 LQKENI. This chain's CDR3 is CASSLETVNTGELFF. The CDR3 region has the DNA TGTGCCAGCTCACTCGAGACAGTCAACACCGGGGAGCTGTTTTTT.

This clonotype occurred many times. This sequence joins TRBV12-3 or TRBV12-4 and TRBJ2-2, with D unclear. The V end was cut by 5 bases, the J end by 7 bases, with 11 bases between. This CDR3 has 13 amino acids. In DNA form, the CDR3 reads TGTGCCAGCAGTCCCGGGCCGGTCGGGGAGCTGTTTTTT. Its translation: CASSPGPVGELFF.

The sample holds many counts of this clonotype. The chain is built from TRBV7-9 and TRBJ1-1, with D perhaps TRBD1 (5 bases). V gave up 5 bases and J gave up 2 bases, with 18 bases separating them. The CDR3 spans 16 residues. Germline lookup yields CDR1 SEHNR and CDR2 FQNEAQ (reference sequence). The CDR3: CASSPTISRANTEAFF. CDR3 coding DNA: TGTGCCAGCAGCCCAACCATCTCCAGGGCCAACACTGAAGCTTTCTTT.

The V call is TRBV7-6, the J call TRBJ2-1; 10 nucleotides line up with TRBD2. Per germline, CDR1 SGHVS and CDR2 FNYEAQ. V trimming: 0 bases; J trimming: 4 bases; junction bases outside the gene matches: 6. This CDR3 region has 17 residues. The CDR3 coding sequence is TGTGCCAGCAGCTTAGCGCTTCTAGCGGGAGCGTACAATGAGCAGTTCTTC. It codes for CASSLALLAGAYNEQFF.

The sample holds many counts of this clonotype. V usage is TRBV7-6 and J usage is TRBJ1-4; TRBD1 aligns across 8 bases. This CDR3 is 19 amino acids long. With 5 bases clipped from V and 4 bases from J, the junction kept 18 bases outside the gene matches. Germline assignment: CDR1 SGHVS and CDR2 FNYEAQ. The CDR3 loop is CASSLLDREETEINEKLFF. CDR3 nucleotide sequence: TGTGCCAGCAGCCTCCTGGACAGGGAGGAGACGGAAATTAATGAAAAACTGTTTTTT.

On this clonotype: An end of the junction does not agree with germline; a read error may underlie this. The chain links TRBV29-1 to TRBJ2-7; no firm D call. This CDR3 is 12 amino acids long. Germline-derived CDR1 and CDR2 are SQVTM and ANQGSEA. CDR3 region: CSVKDNTYERYF. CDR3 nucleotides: TGCAGCGTTAAAGACAATACCTACGAGCGGTACTTC.

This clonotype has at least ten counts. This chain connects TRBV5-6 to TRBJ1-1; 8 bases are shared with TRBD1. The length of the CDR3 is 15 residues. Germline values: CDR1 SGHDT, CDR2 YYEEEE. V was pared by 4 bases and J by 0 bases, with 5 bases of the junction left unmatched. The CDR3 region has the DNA TGTGCCAGCAGCCCCTGGACAGGGATGAACACTGAAGCTTTCTTT. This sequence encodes CASSPWTGMNTEAFF.

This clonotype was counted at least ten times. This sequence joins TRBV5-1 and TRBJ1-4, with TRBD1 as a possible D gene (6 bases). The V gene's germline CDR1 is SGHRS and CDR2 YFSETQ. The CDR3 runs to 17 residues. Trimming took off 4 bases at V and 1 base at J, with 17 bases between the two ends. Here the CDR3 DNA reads TGCGCCAGCAGCGATGGGCCCCAGGGGAGAACTAATGAAAAACTGTTTTTT. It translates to CASSDGPQGRTNEKLFF. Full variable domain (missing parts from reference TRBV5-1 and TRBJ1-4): KAGVTQTPRYLIKTRGQQVTLSCSPISGHRSVSWYQQTPGQGLQFLFEYFSETQRNKGNFPGRFSGRQFSNSRSEMNVSTLELGDSALYLCASSDGPQGRTNEKLFFGSGTQLSVL.

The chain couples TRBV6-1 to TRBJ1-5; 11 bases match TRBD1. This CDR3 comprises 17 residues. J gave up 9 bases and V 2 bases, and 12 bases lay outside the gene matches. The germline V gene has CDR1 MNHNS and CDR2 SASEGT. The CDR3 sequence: CASSEMEPGQGEWPQHF. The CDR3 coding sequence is TGTGCCAGCAGTGAAATGGAACCGGGACAGGGGGAATGGCCCCAGCATTTT.

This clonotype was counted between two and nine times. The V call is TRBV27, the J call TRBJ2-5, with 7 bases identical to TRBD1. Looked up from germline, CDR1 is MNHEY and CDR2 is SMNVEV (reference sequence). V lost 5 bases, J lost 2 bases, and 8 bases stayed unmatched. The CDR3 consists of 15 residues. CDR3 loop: CASSTWTGSQETQYF. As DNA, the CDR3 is TGTGCCAGCAGTACCTGGACAGGATCACAAGAGACCCAGTACTTC.

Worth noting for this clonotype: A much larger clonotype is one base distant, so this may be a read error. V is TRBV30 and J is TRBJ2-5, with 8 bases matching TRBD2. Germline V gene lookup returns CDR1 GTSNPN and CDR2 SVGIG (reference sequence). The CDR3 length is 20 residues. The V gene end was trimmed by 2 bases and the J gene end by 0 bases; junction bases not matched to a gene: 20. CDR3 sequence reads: CAWSKGLVEVWELYQETQYF. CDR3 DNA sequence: TGTGCCTGGAGTAAGGGACTAGTGGAAGTTTGGGAATTGTACCAAGAGACCCAGTACTTC.

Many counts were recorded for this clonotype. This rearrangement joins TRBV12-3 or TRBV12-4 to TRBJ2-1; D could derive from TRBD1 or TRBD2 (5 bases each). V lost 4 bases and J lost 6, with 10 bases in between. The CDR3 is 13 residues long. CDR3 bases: TGTGCCAGCAGTTGGGGGAGAGTCAATGAGCAGTTCTTC. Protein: CASSWGRVNEQFF.

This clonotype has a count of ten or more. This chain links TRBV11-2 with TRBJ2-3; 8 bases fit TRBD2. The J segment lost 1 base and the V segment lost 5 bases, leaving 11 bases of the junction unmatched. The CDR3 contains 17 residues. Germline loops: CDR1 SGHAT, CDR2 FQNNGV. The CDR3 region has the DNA TGTGCCAGCAGCAAAGGCACGGGGGGGCGCGGCACAGATACGCAGTATTTT. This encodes CASSKGTGGRGTDTQYF.

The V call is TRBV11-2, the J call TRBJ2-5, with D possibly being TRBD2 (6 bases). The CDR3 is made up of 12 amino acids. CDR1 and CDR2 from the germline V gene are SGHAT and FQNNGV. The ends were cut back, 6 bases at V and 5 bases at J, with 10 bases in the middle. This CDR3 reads CASRGGWETQYF. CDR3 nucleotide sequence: TGTGCCAGCAGGGGGGGATGGGAGACCCAGTACTTC.

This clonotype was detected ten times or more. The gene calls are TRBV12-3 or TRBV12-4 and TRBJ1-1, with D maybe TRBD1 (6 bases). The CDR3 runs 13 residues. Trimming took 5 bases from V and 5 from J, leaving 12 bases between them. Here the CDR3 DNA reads TGTGCCAGCAGTCCGGGGGGGCATACTGAAGCTTTCTTT. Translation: CASSPGGHTEAFF.

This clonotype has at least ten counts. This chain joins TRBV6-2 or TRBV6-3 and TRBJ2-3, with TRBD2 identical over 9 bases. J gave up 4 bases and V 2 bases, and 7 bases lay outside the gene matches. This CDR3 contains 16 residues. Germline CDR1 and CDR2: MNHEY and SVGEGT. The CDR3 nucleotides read TGTGCCAGCAGTTACAGGAGCGGGGGGAAGTCAGATACGCAGTATTTT. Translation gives CASSYRSGGKSDTQYF.

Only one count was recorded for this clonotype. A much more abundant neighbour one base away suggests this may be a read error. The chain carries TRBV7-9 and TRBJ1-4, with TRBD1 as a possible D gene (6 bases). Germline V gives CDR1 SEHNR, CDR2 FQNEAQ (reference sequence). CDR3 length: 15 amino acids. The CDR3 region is CACSLSPGANEKLFF. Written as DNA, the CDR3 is TGTGCCTGCAGCTTAAGTCCAGGGGCTAATGAAAAACTGTTTTTT.

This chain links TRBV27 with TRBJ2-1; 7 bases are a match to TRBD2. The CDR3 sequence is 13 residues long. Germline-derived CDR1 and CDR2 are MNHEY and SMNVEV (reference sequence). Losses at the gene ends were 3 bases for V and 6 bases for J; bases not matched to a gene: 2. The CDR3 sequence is CASSLWEGNEQFF. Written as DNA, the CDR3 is TGTGCCAGCAGTTTGTGGGAGGGCAATGAGCAGTTCTTC.

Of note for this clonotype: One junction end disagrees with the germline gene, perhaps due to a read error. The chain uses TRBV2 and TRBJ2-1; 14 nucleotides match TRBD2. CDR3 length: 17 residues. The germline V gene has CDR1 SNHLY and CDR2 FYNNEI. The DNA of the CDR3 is TGTGCCAGCAGGGGGACTAGCGGGGGCACGGGGTACAAGGAGCAGTTCTTC. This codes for CASRGTSGGTGYKEQFF. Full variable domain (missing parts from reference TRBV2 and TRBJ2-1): EPEVTQTPSHQVTQMGQEVILRCVPISNHLYFYWYRQILGQKVEFLVSFYNNEISEKSEIFDDQFSVERPDGSNFTLKIRSTKLEDSAMYFCASRGTSGGTGYKEQFFGPGTRLTVL.

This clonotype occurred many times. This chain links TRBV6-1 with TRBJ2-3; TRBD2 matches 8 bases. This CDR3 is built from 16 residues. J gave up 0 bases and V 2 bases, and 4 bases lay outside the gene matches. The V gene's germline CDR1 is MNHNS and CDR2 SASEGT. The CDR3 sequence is CASSERLAWSTDTQYF. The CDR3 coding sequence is TGTGCCAGCAGTGAACGACTAGCGTGGAGCACAGATACGCAGTATTTT.

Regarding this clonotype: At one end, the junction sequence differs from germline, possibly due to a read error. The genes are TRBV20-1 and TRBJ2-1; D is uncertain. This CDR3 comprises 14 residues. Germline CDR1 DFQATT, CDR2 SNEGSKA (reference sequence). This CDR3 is CSAEAQYSYNGQFF. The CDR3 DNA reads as TGCAGTGCCGAGGCACAGTACTCCTACAATGGGCAGTTCTTC.

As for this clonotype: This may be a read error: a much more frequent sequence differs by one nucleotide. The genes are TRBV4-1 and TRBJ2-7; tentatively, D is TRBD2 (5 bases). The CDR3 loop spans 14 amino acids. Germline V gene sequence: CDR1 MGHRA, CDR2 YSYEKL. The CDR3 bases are TGCGCCAGCAGCCAAATCCCGGCAGACTACGAGCGGTACTTC. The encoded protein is CASSQIPADYERYF.

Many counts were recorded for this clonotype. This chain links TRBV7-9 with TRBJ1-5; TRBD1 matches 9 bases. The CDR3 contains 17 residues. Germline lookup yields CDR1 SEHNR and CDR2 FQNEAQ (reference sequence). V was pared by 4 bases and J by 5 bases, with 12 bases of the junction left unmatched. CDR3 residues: CASSSYPGTGLDQPQHF. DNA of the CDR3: TGTGCCAGCAGCTCGTACCCCGGGACAGGGTTAGATCAGCCCCAGCATTTT.

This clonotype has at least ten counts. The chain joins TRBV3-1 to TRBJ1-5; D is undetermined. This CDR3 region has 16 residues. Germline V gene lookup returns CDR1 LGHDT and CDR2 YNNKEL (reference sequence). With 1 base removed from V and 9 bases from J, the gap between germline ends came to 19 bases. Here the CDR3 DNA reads TGTGCCAGCAGCCAAGGCTACAGTGGAACGGGTTGGCCCCAGCATTTT. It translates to CASSQGYSGTGWPQHF.

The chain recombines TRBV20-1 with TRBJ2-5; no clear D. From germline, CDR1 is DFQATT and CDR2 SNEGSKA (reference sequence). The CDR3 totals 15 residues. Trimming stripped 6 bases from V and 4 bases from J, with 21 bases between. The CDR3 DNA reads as TGCAGTGCCATTAGTGTGGGCCCTCGGAGAGAGACCCAGTACTTC. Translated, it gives CSAISVGPRRETQYF.

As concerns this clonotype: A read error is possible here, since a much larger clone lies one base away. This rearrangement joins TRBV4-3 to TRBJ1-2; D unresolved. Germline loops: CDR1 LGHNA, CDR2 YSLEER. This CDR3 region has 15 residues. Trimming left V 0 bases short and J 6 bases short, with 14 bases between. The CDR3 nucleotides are TGCGCCAGCAGCCAAGAGATAACAGCCAACCATGGCTACACCTTC. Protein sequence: CASSQEITANHGYTF.

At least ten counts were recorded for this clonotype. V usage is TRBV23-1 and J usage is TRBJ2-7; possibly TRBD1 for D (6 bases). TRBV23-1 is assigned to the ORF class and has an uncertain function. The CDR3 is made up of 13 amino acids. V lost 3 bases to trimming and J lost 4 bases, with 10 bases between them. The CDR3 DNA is TGCGCCAGCAGTCATTACCAGGGGTACGAGCAGTACTTC. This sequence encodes CASSHYQGYEQYF.